This T cell receptor (beta chain) derives from a study of shared clonotypes between healthy human individuals. Some clones are missing from TCRdb's copy, which holds only in-frame ones; the method was immunoSEQ multiplex PCR. The table has some 1,600,000 clones, approximately 98% seen once. Germline V gene sequence: CDR1 MGHRA, CDR2 YSYEKL. CDR3 length equals 18 residues. With 3 bases removed from V and 2 bases from J, the gap between germline ends came to 19 bases. The sequence was obtained from a man aged 25 to 40 in good health. V gene TRBV4-1 combines with J gene TRBJ2-2; TRBD1 is a possible D gene (6 bases). Sequencing was performed on naive CD4+ T cells sorted from blood. Subset here: CD45RA+ positively selected. CDR3 amino acids: CASSQYIQGLINTGELFF. The DNA for the CDR3 is TGCGCCAGCAGCCAGTACATACAGGGATTGATAAACACCGGGGAGCTGTTTTTT.